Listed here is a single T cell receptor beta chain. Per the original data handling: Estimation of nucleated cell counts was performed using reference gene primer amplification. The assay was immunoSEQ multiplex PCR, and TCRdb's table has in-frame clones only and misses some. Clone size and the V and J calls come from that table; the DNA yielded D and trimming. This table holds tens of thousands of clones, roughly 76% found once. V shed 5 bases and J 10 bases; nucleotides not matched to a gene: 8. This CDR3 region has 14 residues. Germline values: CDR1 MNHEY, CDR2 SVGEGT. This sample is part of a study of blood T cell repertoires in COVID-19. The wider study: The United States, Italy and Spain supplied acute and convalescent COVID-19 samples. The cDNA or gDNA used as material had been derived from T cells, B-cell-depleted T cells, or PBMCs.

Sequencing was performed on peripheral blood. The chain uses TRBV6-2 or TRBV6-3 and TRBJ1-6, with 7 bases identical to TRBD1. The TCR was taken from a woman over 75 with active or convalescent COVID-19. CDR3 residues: CASSPPDRRSPLHF. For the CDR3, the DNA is TGTGCCAGCAGTCCACCGGACAGGCGGTCACCCCTCCACTTT.